The source of this T cell receptor beta chain is a study of identical twins. A universal primer site was incorporated via template switching, and the cDNA contained unique molecular identifiers. TCRdb redid the calling of the 5' RACE reads with MiXCR, one entry per CDR3 protein. This sample has under 800,000 distinct CDR3 sequences, with 20% to 25% found just once. The germline V gene encodes CDR1 LGHDT and CDR2 YNNKEL (reference sequence). The CDR3 has 13 amino acids. Trimming removed 3 bases from V and 2 bases from J, with 6 bases in between. A further study also used this sample, focusing on T cells expressing NK-cell markers.

The chain employs TRBV3-1 and TRBJ2-3; D is unresolved. The receptor's source is a young woman in good health. Sequences were obtained from PBMCs. CDR3 bases: TGTGCCAGCAGCCATTCCCCCACAGATACGCAGTATTTT. It specifies CASSHSPTDTQYF.